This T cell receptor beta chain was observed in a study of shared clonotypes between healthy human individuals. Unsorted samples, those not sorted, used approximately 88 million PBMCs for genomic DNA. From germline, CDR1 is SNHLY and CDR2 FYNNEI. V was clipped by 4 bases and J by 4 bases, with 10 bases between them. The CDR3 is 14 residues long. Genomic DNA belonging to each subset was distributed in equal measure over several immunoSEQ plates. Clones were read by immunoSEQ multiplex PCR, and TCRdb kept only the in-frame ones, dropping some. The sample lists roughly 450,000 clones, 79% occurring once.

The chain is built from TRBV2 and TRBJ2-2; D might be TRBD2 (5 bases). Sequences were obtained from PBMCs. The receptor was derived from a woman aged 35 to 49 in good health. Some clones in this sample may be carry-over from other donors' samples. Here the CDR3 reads CASSGLARTGELFF. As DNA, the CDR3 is TGTGCCAGCAGTGGCCTAGCCCGCACCGGGGAGCTGTTTTTT.